This T cell receptor (beta chain) comes out of a study of response to subunit inactivated influenza vaccine. Study-wide results and caveats: Authors suggested that a seasonal influenza vaccination recruits few new T cells each time.

As for this clonotype: Its target is unknown.

V lost 5 bases to trimming and J lost 6 bases, with 23 bases between them. Germline CDR1 SEHNR, CDR2 FQNEAQ (reference sequence). The CDR3 is 16 residues long. TCRdb analysed the RT-PCR reads with MiXCR anew, one entry per CDR3 protein. The sample has around 710,000 distinct CDR3 sequences; approximately 15% are singletons. This rearrangement joins TRBV7-9 to TRBJ2-7; tentative D call: TRBD2 (5 bases). The TCR comes from a man in his fifties who received an inactivated influenza vaccine. Sequencing used PBMCs from blood, obtained less than 15 days before vaccination. CDR3 in amino acids: CASSPMRAASRGEQYF. The CDR3 coding sequence is TGTGCCAGCAGCCCTATGAGGGCCGCATCAAGAGGCGAGCAGTACTTC.